This TCR beta chain stems from a study of blood T cell repertoires in COVID-19. For the study at large: Nucleic acid was either cDNA or gDNA, and it came from T cells, B-cell-depleted T cells, or PBMCs.

Authors' data handling: Reference gene primers were amplified, and this amplification served to estimate nucleated cell counts. The table came from immunoSEQ multiplex PCR; TCRdb's copy has only in-frame clones and leaves some out. V and J calls and clone size follow that table, whereas D and trimming were derived from the DNA. The table lists 50,000 to 60,000 clones, around nine tenths of them singletons. The V gene end was trimmed by 1 base and the J gene end by 7 bases; junction bases not matched to a gene: 3. The CDR3 length is 14 residues. From germline, CDR1 is LGHNT and CDR2 FRNRAP. Sequences were obtained from peripheral blood. This chain uses TRBV12-5 with TRBJ2-5, with TRBD2 matching over 10 bases. This receptor was identified in a man older than 75 with active or convalescent COVID-19. CDR3 residues: CASGLDLAGATQYF. The CDR3 DNA sequence: TGTGCTAGTGGTTTGGACCTAGCGGGGGCGACCCAGTACTTC.